This TCR beta chain was obtained from a study of T cell responses to AZD1222 COVID-19 vaccine. As concerns this clone: As yet, its antigen is unknown.

General study findings and limits: Sampled repertoires all dated from after the peak T cell response. Most donors were white British, females outnumbered males, and clonal diversity was possibly underestimated.

Second-dose recipients at about 4 or about 12 weeks were treated as one pooled group. V shed 1 base and J 3 bases; nucleotides not matched to a gene: 6. Germline-derived CDR1 and CDR2 are SGHRS and YFSETQ. CDR3 length: 17 residues. TCRdb's copy holds only in-frame clones and misses some; the assay was immunoSEQ multiplex PCR. This table holds fewer than 150,000 clones, 85% to 90% found once. The rearrangement uses TRBV5-1 and TRBJ2-1, with 11 bases fitting TRBD2. Sample: peripheral blood, taken 28 days after the second AZD1222 dose. The receptor's source is an adult who received the AZD1222 COVID-19 vaccine. The CDR3 DNA sequence: TGCGCCAGCAGCTTGACTAGCGGGAGCGGATTCTACAATGAGCAGTTCTTC. It encodes CASSLTSGSGFYNEQFF.